This is a list of T cell receptor beta chains from one sample in a study of OX40 agonist ivuxolimab in advanced cancers. Sequencing used immunoSEQ multiplex PCR; TCRdb keeps in-frame clones, though not all of them. The sample gives tens of thousands of clones, 80% to 85% of which show up once; more than 4% is in the top ten. Material: CD4+ or CD8+ T cells sorted from blood, obtained in a trial of the OX40 agonist ivuxolimab. The origin of the receptors is an adult with an advanced solid tumor such as melanoma, head and neck, liver or kidney cancer. Both conserved end residues are part of each CDR3. The D gene is left open where the match is weak. Only some rows state a clone size, as once, few, many or a class for expanded clones.

clone size: -
D gene: -
CDR3 length: 14
V gene: TRBV7-2
J gene: TRBJ1-2
CDR3 protein: CASSPVAGNYGYTF
CDR3 DNA: TGTGCCAGCAGCCCTGTGGCGGGTAACTATGGCTACACCTTC

clone size: -
D gene: TRBD1
CDR3 length: 15
V gene: TRBV18
J gene: TRBJ2-7
CDR3 protein: CASSPRTGSSYEQYF
CDR3 DNA: TGTGCCAGCTCACCAAGGACAGGGAGCTCCTACGAGCAGTACTTC

clone size: few
D gene: TRBD1
CDR3 length: 12
V gene: TRBV2
J gene: TRBJ1-2
CDR3 protein: CARRGQGDGYTF
CDR3 DNA: TGTGCCAGGAGAGGACAGGGGGACGGCTACACCTTC

clone size: many
D gene: -
CDR3 length: 15
V gene: TRBV29-1
J gene: TRBJ1-2
CDR3 protein: CSAAKTSYEEDGYTF
CDR3 DNA: TGCAGCGCCGCTAAGACTTCGTATGAGGAGGATGGCTACACCTTC

clone size: -
D gene: -
CDR3 length: 14
V gene: TRBV5-4
J gene: TRBJ1-4
CDR3 protein: CASSLSGANEKLFF
CDR3 DNA: TGTGCCAGCAGCTTATCTGGGGCTAATGAAAAACTGTTTTTT

clone size: -
D gene: TRBD1
CDR3 length: 15
V gene: TRBV5-1
J gene: TRBJ2-5
CDR3 protein: CASSLGETGVETQYF
CDR3 DNA: TGCGCCAGCAGCTTGGGTGAGACAGGGGTGGAGACCCAGTACTTC

clone size: -
D gene: TRBD1
CDR3 length: 15
V gene: TRBV7-2
J gene: TRBJ1-2
CDR3 protein: CASSLALGTGYGYTF
CDR3 DNA: TGTGCCAGCAGCTTAGCGTTAGGGACAGGGTACGGCTACACCTTC

clone size: -
D gene: -
CDR3 length: 14
V gene: TRBV18
J gene: TRBJ2-2
CDR3 protein: CASSPGENTGELFF
CDR3 DNA: TGTGCCAGCTCCCCCGGGGAGAACACCGGGGAGCTGTTTTTT

clone size: once
D gene: -
CDR3 length: 19
V gene: TRBV4-1
J gene: TRBJ2-5
CDR3 protein: CASSQDPRKPPYNQETQYF
CDR3 DNA: TGCGCCAGCAGCCAAGATCCCCGGAAGCCGCCCTACAACCAAGAGACCCAGTACTTC

clone size: -
D gene: TRBD1
CDR3 length: 18
V gene: TRBV4-2
J gene: TRBJ1-2
CDR3 protein: CASSQDGGQVMTRGGYTF
CDR3 DNA: TGTGCCAGCAGCCAGGATGGGGGACAGGTCATGACTCGGGGTGGCTACACCTTC

clone size: -
D gene: -
CDR3 length: 10
V gene: TRBV29-1
J gene: TRBJ2-5
CDR3 protein: CSVGAVDRHF
CDR3 DNA: TGCAGCGTTGGCGCGGTTGACCGTCACTTC

clone size: -
D gene: TRBD2
CDR3 length: 15
V gene: TRBV18
J gene: TRBJ2-3
CDR3 protein: CASSPQAGSTDTQYF
CDR3 DNA: TGTGCCAGCTCACCACAAGCGGGAAGCACAGATACGCAGTATTTT

clone size: -
D gene: TRBD1
CDR3 length: 15
V gene: TRBV4-2
J gene: TRBJ1-1
CDR3 protein: CASSQDFAGGTEAFF
CDR3 DNA: TGTGCCAGCAGCCAAGATTTCGCAGGGGGCACTGAAGCTTTCTTT

clone size: -
D gene: -
CDR3 length: 14
V gene: TRBV7-2
J gene: TRBJ2-1
CDR3 protein: CASSLVVEVNKQFF
CDR3 DNA: TGTGCCAGCAGCTTGGTAGTAGAGGTGAACAAGCAGTTCTTC

clone size: -
D gene: -
CDR3 length: 13
V gene: TRBV14
J gene: TRBJ1-1
CDR3 protein: CASSLQGATEAFF
CDR3 DNA: TGTGCCAGCAGCCTTCAGGGAGCAACTGAAGCTTTCTTT

clone size: -
D gene: -
CDR3 length: 12
V gene: TRBV6-1
J gene: TRBJ1-1
CDR3 protein: CASRRARAEAFF
CDR3 DNA: TGTGCCAGCAGGAGGGCTAGGGCTGAAGCTTTCTTT

clone size: -
D gene: -
CDR3 length: 18
V gene: TRBV27
J gene: TRBJ1-2
CDR3 protein: CASSLSLGVGEVDYGYTF
CDR3 DNA: TGTGCCAGCAGTTTATCACTCGGCGTAGGGGAGGTTGACTATGGCTACACCTTC

clone size: -
D gene: TRBD2
CDR3 length: 13
V gene: TRBV10-3
J gene: TRBJ2-1
CDR3 protein: CAIRGLAGDEQFF
CDR3 DNA: TGTGCCATCAGGGGACTAGCGGGGGATGAGCAGTTCTTC

clone size: few
D gene: -
CDR3 length: 13
V gene: TRBV5-8
J gene: TRBJ1-2
CDR3 protein: CASSPYEGLVYTF
CDR3 DNA: TGTGCCAGCAGCCCCTACGAGGGTTTGGTCTACACCTTC

clone size: -
D gene: TRBD1
CDR3 length: 14
V gene: TRBV27
J gene: TRBJ1-5
CDR3 protein: CASRPDRVVSPQHF
CDR3 DNA: TGTGCCAGCAGACCGGACAGGGTAGTATCGCCCCAGCATTTT

clone size: -
D gene: -
CDR3 length: 14
V gene: TRBV6-1
J gene: TRBJ1-4
CDR3 protein: CASSDWQSNEKLFF
CDR3 DNA: TGTGCCAGCAGTGACTGGCAGAGTAATGAAAAACTGTTTTTT

clone size: -
D gene: -
CDR3 length: 11
V gene: TRBV30
J gene: TRBJ2-7
CDR3 protein: CAWRRGYEQYF
CDR3 DNA: TGTGCCTGGAGGAGGGGCTACGAGCAGTACTTC

clone size: -
D gene: -
CDR3 length: 12
V gene: TRBV9
J gene: TRBJ2-1
CDR3 protein: CASSATIQEQFF
CDR3 DNA: TGTGCCAGCAGCGCGACTATCCAGGAGCAGTTCTTC

clone size: -
D gene: -
CDR3 length: 14
V gene: TRBV7-8
J gene: TRBJ2-3
CDR3 protein: CASSLGTGADTQYF
CDR3 DNA: TGTGCCAGCAGCTTAGGGACCGGAGCAGATACGCAGTATTTT

clone size: -
D gene: TRBD2
CDR3 length: 14
V gene: TRBV29-1
J gene: TRBJ2-3
CDR3 protein: CSVAGTSDTDTQYF
CDR3 DNA: TGCAGCGTTGCCGGGACTAGCGACACAGATACGCAGTATTTT

clone size: few
D gene: -
CDR3 length: 15
V gene: TRBV4-3
J gene: TRBJ1-5
CDR3 protein: CASSQDLIGGQPQHF
CDR3 DNA: TGCGCCAGCAGCCAAGATCTCATAGGGGGGCAGCCCCAGCATTTT

clone size: -
D gene: -
CDR3 length: 12
V gene: TRBV13
J gene: TRBJ2-7
CDR3 protein: CASSSDSREQYF
CDR3 DNA: TGTGCCAGCAGCTCAGATTCGAGAGAGCAGTACTTC

clone size: -
D gene: -
CDR3 length: 17
V gene: TRBV4-1
J gene: TRBJ2-1
CDR3 protein: CASSQDRSGTFYNEQFF
CDR3 DNA: TGCGCCAGCAGCCAAGATCGGTCCGGGACTTTCTACAATGAGCAGTTCTTC

clone size: -
D gene: -
CDR3 length: 16
V gene: TRBV6-1
J gene: TRBJ1-4
CDR3 protein: CASSESNRRAREKLFF
CDR3 DNA: TGTGCCAGCAGTGAATCAAATCGGAGGGCGCGGGAAAAACTGTTTTTT

clone size: -
D gene: -
CDR3 length: 12
V gene: TRBV10-3
J gene: TRBJ2-2
CDR3 protein: CAISDGTGELFF
CDR3 DNA: TGTGCCATCAGTGACGGAACCGGGGAGCTGTTTTTT

clone size: -
D gene: -
CDR3 length: 12
V gene: TRBV30
J gene: TRBJ1-2
CDR3 protein: CAWSGPSPGYTF
CDR3 DNA: TGTGCCTGGAGTGGGCCTTCCCCGGGCTACACCTTC

clone size: medium-sized
D gene: -
CDR3 length: 14
V gene: TRBV2
J gene: TRBJ1-5
CDR3 protein: CASVSSQSNQPQHF
CDR3 DNA: TGTGCCAGCGTCTCCAGCCAAAGCAATCAGCCCCAGCATTTT